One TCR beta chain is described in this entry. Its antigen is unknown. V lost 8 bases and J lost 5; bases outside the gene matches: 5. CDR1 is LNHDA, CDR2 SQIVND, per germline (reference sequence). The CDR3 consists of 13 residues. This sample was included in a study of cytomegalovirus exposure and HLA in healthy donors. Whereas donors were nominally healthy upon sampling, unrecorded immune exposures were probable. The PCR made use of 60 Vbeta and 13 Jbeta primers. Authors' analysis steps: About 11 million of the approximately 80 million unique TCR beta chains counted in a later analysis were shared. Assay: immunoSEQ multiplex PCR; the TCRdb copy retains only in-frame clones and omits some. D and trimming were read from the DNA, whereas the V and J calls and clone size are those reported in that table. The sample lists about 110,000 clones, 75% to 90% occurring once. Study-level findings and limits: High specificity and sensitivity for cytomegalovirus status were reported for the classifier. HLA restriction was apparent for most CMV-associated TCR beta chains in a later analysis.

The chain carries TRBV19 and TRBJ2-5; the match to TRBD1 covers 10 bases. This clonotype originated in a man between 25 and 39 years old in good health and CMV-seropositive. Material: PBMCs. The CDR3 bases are TGTGCCAGTGGACAGGGGGATAAGGAGACCCAGTACTTC. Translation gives CASGQGDKETQYF. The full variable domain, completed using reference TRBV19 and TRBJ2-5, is DGGITQSPKYLFRKEGQNVTLSCEQNLNHDAMYWYRQDPGQGLRLIYYSQIVNDFQKGDIAEGYSVSREKKESFPLTVTSAQKNPTAFYLCASGQGDKETQYFGPGTRLLVL.